The 9 T cell receptor beta chains below all came from one sample that was sequenced in a study of CD8+CD57+ T cells in acquired aplastic anemia. CD8+CD57+ cell expansion had been shown by flow cytometry in patients chosen for sequencing. Genomic DNA, the template, was used for profiling of the TCR beta VDJ and CDR3. TCRdb reprocessed the reads via MiXCR and lists one record per CDR3 protein. Counted here are fewer than 250,000 distinct CDR3 sequences, about half occurring once; the ten biggest clones make up 20%. Sequenced sample: sorted CD4+, CD8+, or CD8+CD57+ T cells (not recorded which) from PBMCs. The receptors derive from a human donor with aplastic anemia.

The rearrangement joins TRBV12-5 to TRBJ2-3; D remains ambiguous. The V gene lost 8 bases and the J gene lost 4 bases, with 10 bases spanning the gap. CDR1 is LGHNT, CDR2 FRNRAP, per germline. This CDR3 is built from 12 residues. The CDR3, as DNA: TGTGCTAGTAAGGCGTTCCCAGATACGCAGTATTTT. It specifies CASKAFPDTQYF.

This clonotype was detected only a few times. V is TRBV3-1 and J is TRBJ1-3, with D uncertain. Trimming removed 5 bases at V and 0 bases at J, with 11 bases between. The CDR3 runs to 15 residues. CDR1 LGHDT and CDR2 YNNKEL come from the germline V gene (reference sequence). CDR3 region: CASSDPQSSGNTIYF. The DNA for the CDR3 is TGTGCCAGCAGCGACCCTCAGAGCTCTGGAAACACCATATATTTT.

This clonotype was seen many times. This chain connects TRBV7-6 to TRBJ1-2; D ambiguous. With 1 base removed from V and 1 base from J, the gap between germline ends came to 7 bases. The CDR3 has 14 residues. Looked up from germline, CDR1 is SGHVS and CDR2 is FNYEAQ. Here the CDR3 DNA reads TGTGCCAGCAGCTTAGGGGCGGATAACTATGGCTACACCTTC. Translation gives CASSLGADNYGYTF.

This chain joins TRBV29-1 and TRBJ1-2; no clear D gene. This CDR3 is built from 13 residues. The V gene lost 4 bases and the J gene lost 7 bases, with 16 bases spanning the gap. Germline V gene data show CDR1 as SQVTM and CDR2 as ANQGSEA. CDR3 region: CSVAAGNKVGYTF. The CDR3 DNA is TGCAGCGTTGCAGCGGGAAATAAAGTTGGCTACACCTTC.

The V and J genes are TRBV7-6 and TRBJ2-7; unclear D gene. Trimming shortened V by 1 base and J by 2 bases, and 3 bases separated the two germline ends. The CDR3 spans 12 residues. Germline V CDR1 and CDR2: SGHVS, FNYEAQ. CDR3 sequence: CASSLDTYEQYF. CDR3 coding DNA: TGTGCCAGCAGCTTAGATACCTACGAGCAGTACTTC.

Ten or more counts support this clonotype. V gene TRBV7-3 combines with J gene TRBJ1-5, with 7 bases aligning to TRBD1. This CDR3 region has 17 residues. V lost 1 base, J lost 6 bases, and 12 bases stayed unmatched. CDR1 is SGHTA, CDR2 FQGTGA, per germline. CDR3 coding DNA: TGTGCCAGCAGCTTAAAGTTAGGGAGGGGGCAGAGTCAGCCCCAGCATTTT. Translated, it gives CASSLKLGRGQSQPQHF.

This clonotype was found many times. This chain joins TRBV5-1 and TRBJ1-1; D gene uncertain. V lost 5 bases and J lost 1, with 6 bases in between. Germline values: CDR1 SGHRS, CDR2 YFSETQ. This CDR3 region has 12 residues. CDR3 nucleotide sequence: TGCGCCAGCAGGACGGCGAACACTGAAGCTTTCTTT. This sequence encodes CASRTANTEAFF.

There are many counts of this clonotype. The chain employs TRBV15 and TRBJ1-1, with D possibly matching TRBD1 (5 bases). The CDR3 spans 14 residues. In germline, CDR1 is LNHNV, CDR2 YYDKDF (reference sequence). With 5 bases removed from V and 0 bases from J, the gap between germline ends came to 10 bases. The CDR3 coding sequence is TGTGCCACCAGCCGAGGGGTCTTGAACACTGAAGCTTTCTTT. This sequence encodes CATSRGVLNTEAFF.

This clonotype has ten or more counts. This rearrangement joins TRBV7-3 to TRBJ2-5; either TRBD1 or TRBD2 may supply D (5 bases each). There are 14 residues in the CDR3. Germline V gene data show CDR1 as SGHTA and CDR2 as FQGTGA. The DNA of the CDR3 is TGTGTCAAGTGGGACCCAGGAGAATGGGAGACCCAGTACTTC. Translated: CVKWDPGEWETQYF.